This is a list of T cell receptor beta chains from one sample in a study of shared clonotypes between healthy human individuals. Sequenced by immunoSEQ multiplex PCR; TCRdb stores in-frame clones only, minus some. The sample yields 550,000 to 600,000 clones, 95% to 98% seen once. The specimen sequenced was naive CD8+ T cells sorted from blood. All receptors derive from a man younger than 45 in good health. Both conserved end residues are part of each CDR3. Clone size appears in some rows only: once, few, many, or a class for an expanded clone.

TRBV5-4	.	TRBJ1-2	CASSLVVGGYTF
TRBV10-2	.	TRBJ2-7	CASRSLTGTGAKSPYEQYF
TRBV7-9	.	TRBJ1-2	CASSLSSNYGYTF
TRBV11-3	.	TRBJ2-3	CASSLDSLTDTQYF
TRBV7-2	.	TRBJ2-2	CASSLWAGGGTGELFF
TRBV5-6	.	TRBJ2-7	CASSLAPSGGYEQYF
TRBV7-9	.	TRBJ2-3	CASSLEVVADTQYF
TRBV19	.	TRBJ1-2	CASSMGGSYYGYTF
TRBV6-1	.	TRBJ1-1	CASSDGPRLFVEAFF
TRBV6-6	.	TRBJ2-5	CASSAGLAGVETQYF
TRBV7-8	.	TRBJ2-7	CASSLASSLWEQYF
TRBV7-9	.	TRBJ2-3	CASIYRVIGDTQYF
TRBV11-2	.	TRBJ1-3	CASSSPGQGLGNTIYF
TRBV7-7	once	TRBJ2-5	CASSLVQQETQYF
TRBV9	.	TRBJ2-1	CASSVRVLQGDEQFF
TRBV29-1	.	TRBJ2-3	CSARWDGTQYF
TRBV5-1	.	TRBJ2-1	CASSFGQGSLNEQFF
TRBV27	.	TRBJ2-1	CASSFRGTSYNEQFF
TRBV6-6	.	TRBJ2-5	CASSYSARGIETQYF
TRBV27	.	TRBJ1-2	CASSFDPGQHYGYTF
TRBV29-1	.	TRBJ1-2	CSVEPAGGESSYGYTF
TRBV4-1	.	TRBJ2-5	CASSKGLQETQYF
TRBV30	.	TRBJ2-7	CAWSPTGPGEQYF
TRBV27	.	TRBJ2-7	CASSLSGSSPYEQYF